This T cell receptor beta chain was sequenced during a study of spatial heterogeneity in lung cancer. Study information: Detection consistently yielded more beta chains than alpha chains.

TCRdb re-called the 5' RACE reads with MiXCR, one entry per CDR3 protein. Of roughly 12,000 distinct CDR3 sequences in the sample, roughly an eighth were seen once. The time point denotes: sample taken at primary tumor resection. Unsorted samples of tumor, nontumor lung or frozen PBMC had their whole RNA sequenced. By sample share, this clonotype is medium-sized (0.01 to 0.1%). CDR1 and CDR2 (germline): LGHDT, YNNKEL (reference sequence). The CDR3 has 15 residues. Trimming cost V 1 base and J 1 base, with 11 bases left between them. This specimen consisted of PBMCs, obtained at surgery. This rearrangement joins TRBV3-1 to TRBJ2-7; D is perhaps TRBD2 (5 bases). The clonotype originates from a female donor with early-stage non-small cell lung cancer. CDR3 residues: CASSQGAAPSYEQYF. CDR3 nucleotides: TGTGCCAGCAGCCAAGGAGCGGCACCTTCCTACGAGCAGTACTTC.